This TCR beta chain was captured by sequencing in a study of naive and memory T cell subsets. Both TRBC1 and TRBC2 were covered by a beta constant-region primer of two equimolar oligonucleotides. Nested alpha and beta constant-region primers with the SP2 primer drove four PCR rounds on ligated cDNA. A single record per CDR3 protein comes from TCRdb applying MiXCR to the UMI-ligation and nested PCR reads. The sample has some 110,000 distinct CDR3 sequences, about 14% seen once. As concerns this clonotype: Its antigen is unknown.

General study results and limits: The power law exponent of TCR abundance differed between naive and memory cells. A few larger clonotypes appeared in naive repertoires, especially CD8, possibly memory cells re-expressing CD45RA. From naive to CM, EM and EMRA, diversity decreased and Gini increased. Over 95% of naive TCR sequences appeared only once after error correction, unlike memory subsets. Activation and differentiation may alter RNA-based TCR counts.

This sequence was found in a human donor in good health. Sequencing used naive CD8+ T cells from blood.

The CDR3 nucleotides read TGTGCCAGCAGCCGGGGGGGCCTTGATGAGCAGTTCTTC. Translated, it gives CASSRGGLDEQFF. This chain connects TRBV27 to TRBJ2-1; 8 bases are shared with TRBD2. Germline CDR1 is MNHEY and CDR2 is SMNVEV (reference sequence). The CDR3 is 13 residues long. After removal of 6 bases from V and 8 bases from J, the junction contained 6 bases not matched to a gene.